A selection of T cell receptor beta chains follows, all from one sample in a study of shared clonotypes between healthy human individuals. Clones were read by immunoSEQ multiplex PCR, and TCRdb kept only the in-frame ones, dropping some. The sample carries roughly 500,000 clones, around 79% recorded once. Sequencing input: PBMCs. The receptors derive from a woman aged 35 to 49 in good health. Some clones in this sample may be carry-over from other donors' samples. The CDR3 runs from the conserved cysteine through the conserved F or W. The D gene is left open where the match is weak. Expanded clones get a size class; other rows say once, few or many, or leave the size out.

CDR3nt: TGTGCCAGCATCCAGGACAGGAGCCCCTACAATGAGCAGTTCTTC; CDR3aa: CASIQDRSPYNEQFF; abundance: -; v_gene: TRBV6-1; d_gene: TRBD1; j_gene: TRBJ2-1
CDR3nt: TGTGCCAGCAGCCGATGGGGACAGGGTCTTTTCAATGAGCAGTTCTTC; CDR3aa: CASSRWGQGLFNEQFF; abundance: once; v_gene: TRBV7-8; d_gene: TRBD1; j_gene: TRBJ2-1
CDR3nt: TGTGCCAGCAGGGGAAATGAAAAACTGTTTTTT; CDR3aa: CASRGNEKLFF; abundance: -; v_gene: TRBV6-1; d_gene: -; j_gene: TRBJ1-4
CDR3nt: TGTGCCAGCAGCGTATTGCGGGAGAGCAATGAGCAGTTCTTC; CDR3aa: CASSVLRESNEQFF; abundance: -; v_gene: TRBV11-3; d_gene: TRBD2; j_gene: TRBJ2-1
CDR3nt: TGTGCCAGCAGCTTGGTGGGGGAAGAGACCCAGTACTTC; CDR3aa: CASSLVGEETQYF; abundance: -; v_gene: TRBV5-6; d_gene: -; j_gene: TRBJ2-5
CDR3nt: TGTGCCAGCAGTAGCCAGTGGTACGGCACTGAAGCTTTCTTT; CDR3aa: CASSSQWYGTEAFF; abundance: -; v_gene: TRBV27; d_gene: -; j_gene: TRBJ1-1
CDR3nt: TGTGCCAGCTCACCTACAGGGCCTCCGGATGAAAAACTGTTTTTT; CDR3aa: CASSPTGPPDEKLFF; abundance: -; v_gene: TRBV18; d_gene: -; j_gene: TRBJ1-4
CDR3nt: TGTGCCAGCAGAAATTCCGGGACTAGCTACGAGCAGTACTTC; CDR3aa: CASRNSGTSYEQYF; abundance: -; v_gene: TRBV7-2; d_gene: TRBD2; j_gene: TRBJ2-7
CDR3nt: TGTGCCAGCAGGCCCAGGGGCTCTAATTCACCCCTCCACTTT; CDR3aa: CASRPRGSNSPLHF; abundance: -; v_gene: TRBV6-5; d_gene: -; j_gene: TRBJ1-6
CDR3nt: TGTGCCAGCAGTTCGCAGGGGGCAGGAGCCAAAAACATTCAGTACTTC; CDR3aa: CASSSQGAGAKNIQYF; abundance: -; v_gene: TRBV28; d_gene: TRBD1; j_gene: TRBJ2-4
CDR3nt: TGTGCCAGCAACACGGGGCCCGGGGGATACAATGAGCAGTTCTTC; CDR3aa: CASNTGPGGYNEQFF; abundance: once; v_gene: TRBV5-4; d_gene: -; j_gene: TRBJ2-1
CDR3nt: TGTGCCAGCAGTGTGTTACACAACATGAACACTGAAGCTTTCTTT; CDR3aa: CASSVLHNMNTEAFF; abundance: -; v_gene: TRBV2; d_gene: -; j_gene: TRBJ1-1
CDR3nt: TGTGCCAGCAGCGTTACAACGAACACTGAAGCTTTCTTT; CDR3aa: CASSVTTNTEAFF; abundance: few; v_gene: TRBV9; d_gene: -; j_gene: TRBJ1-1
CDR3nt: TGCGCCAGCAGCCAAGTGCTGGGGGATCCGTATACGCAGTATTTT; CDR3aa: CASSQVLGDPYTQYF; abundance: -; v_gene: TRBV4-1; d_gene: -; j_gene: TRBJ2-3
CDR3nt: TGCGCCAGCAGCCAAGAATTTGGGGGGGTTAATCAGCCCCAGCATTTT; CDR3aa: CASSQEFGGVNQPQHF; abundance: -; v_gene: TRBV4-1; d_gene: -; j_gene: TRBJ1-5
CDR3nt: TGTGCCAGCAGTTACGACGGGAGCCTCCCCTACGAGCAGTACTTC; CDR3aa: CASSYDGSLPYEQYF; abundance: -; v_gene: TRBV6-5; d_gene: -; j_gene: TRBJ2-7
CDR3nt: TGTGCCAGCAGCCCCTCGGACTACACAGATACGCAGTATTTT; CDR3aa: CASSPSDYTDTQYF; abundance: -; v_gene: TRBV11-2; d_gene: -; j_gene: TRBJ2-3
CDR3nt: TGTGCCAGCAGCCTCGGCTGGGGTAACTCCTACGAGCAGTACTTC; CDR3aa: CASSLGWGNSYEQYF; abundance: -; v_gene: TRBV7-9; d_gene: -; j_gene: TRBJ2-7
CDR3nt: TGTGCCAGCAGCCAAGACCTAGCGGGAAGATACGGGGAGCTGTTTTTT; CDR3aa: CASSQDLAGRYGELFF; abundance: few; v_gene: TRBV4-2; d_gene: TRBD2; j_gene: TRBJ2-2
CDR3nt: TGCGCCAGCAGCCCTTACTCGGGCAATCAGCCCCAGCATTTT; CDR3aa: CASSPYSGNQPQHF; abundance: few; v_gene: TRBV4-1; d_gene: -; j_gene: TRBJ1-5
CDR3nt: TGCGCCAGCAGCTTGACCTCATCCTACGAGCAGTACTTC; CDR3aa: CASSLTSSYEQYF; abundance: -; v_gene: TRBV5-1; d_gene: -; j_gene: TRBJ2-7
CDR3nt: TGTGCCAGCAGCTTCGAGGACGGGACCTACGAGCAGTACTTC; CDR3aa: CASSFEDGTYEQYF; abundance: -; v_gene: TRBV11-1; d_gene: -; j_gene: TRBJ2-7
CDR3nt: TGTGCCAGCAGTTTCCTCGGACAGGGCGGGAGCAATCAGCCCCAGCATTTT; CDR3aa: CASSFLGQGGSNQPQHF; abundance: -; v_gene: TRBV27; d_gene: TRBD1; j_gene: TRBJ1-5
CDR3nt: TGTGCCAGCAGCTTCTCCCTCCATGAGCAGTTCTTC; CDR3aa: CASSFSLHEQFF; abundance: once; v_gene: TRBV12-1; d_gene: -; j_gene: TRBJ2-1
CDR3nt: TGTGCCATCAGTGAGTCGACAGGGCTCCTCAACACCGGGGAGCTGTTTTTT; CDR3aa: CAISESTGLLNTGELFF; abundance: once; v_gene: TRBV10-3; d_gene: TRBD1; j_gene: TRBJ2-2
CDR3nt: TGCGCCAGCAGCTTGGCCGGGACGGGTAATGAAAAACTGTTTTTT; CDR3aa: CASSLAGTGNEKLFF; abundance: -; v_gene: TRBV5-1; d_gene: -; j_gene: TRBJ1-4
CDR3nt: TGTGCCAGCAGTGCGGGACTAGCGGGATATGAGCAGTTCTTC; CDR3aa: CASSAGLAGYEQFF; abundance: -; v_gene: TRBV2; d_gene: TRBD2; j_gene: TRBJ2-1
CDR3nt: TGTGCCAGCAGCTTAGGGGCGGGGACAGGGGGCCTCTTGACAGATACGCAGTATTTT; CDR3aa: CASSLGAGTGGLLTDTQYF; abundance: -; v_gene: TRBV7-3; d_gene: TRBD1; j_gene: TRBJ2-3
CDR3nt: TGCAGCGCCGTAGACACTATGAACACTGAAGCTTTCTTT; CDR3aa: CSAVDTMNTEAFF; abundance: few; v_gene: TRBV29-1; d_gene: -; j_gene: TRBJ1-1
CDR3nt: TGTGCCAGCAGTTTAGGGGGGCCGCTCCCCTACGAGCAGTACTTC; CDR3aa: CASSLGGPLPYEQYF; abundance: -; v_gene: TRBV27; d_gene: -; j_gene: TRBJ2-7
CDR3nt: TGTGCCAGCAGCGCCGACCCCCATGGGGTGGAGCAGTACTTC; CDR3aa: CASSADPHGVEQYF; abundance: many; v_gene: TRBV9; d_gene: -; j_gene: TRBJ2-7
CDR3nt: TGTGCCAGCTTTAGGACTAGCGGGAGCACAGATACGCAGTATTTT; CDR3aa: CASFRTSGSTDTQYF; abundance: -; v_gene: TRBV7-2; d_gene: TRBD2; j_gene: TRBJ2-3
CDR3nt: TGTGCCATCAGTGAAAGACAGGACAATAATGAAAAACTGTTTTTT; CDR3aa: CAISERQDNNEKLFF; abundance: -; v_gene: TRBV10-3; d_gene: -; j_gene: TRBJ1-4
CDR3nt: TGTGCCAGCTCACCAGAATGGGGAGTAGACTACAATGAGCAGTTCTTC; CDR3aa: CASSPEWGVDYNEQFF; abundance: -; v_gene: TRBV18; d_gene: -; j_gene: TRBJ2-1